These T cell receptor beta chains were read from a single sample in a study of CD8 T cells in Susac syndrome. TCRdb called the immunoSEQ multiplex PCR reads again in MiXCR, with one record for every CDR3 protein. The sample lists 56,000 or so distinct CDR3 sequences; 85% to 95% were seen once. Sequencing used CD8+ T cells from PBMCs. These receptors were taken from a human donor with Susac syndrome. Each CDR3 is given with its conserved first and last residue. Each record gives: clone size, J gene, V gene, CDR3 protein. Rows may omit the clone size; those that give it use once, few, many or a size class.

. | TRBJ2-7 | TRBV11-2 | CASSFTGYEQYF
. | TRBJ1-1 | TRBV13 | CASSWGQGNTEAFF
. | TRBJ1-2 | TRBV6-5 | CASSYSKRNYGYTF
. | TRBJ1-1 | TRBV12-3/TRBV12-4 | CASSARSNTEAFF
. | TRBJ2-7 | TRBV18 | CASLGQGPSYEQYF
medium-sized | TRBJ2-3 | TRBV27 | CASSPSTDTQYF
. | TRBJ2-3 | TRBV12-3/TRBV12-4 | CASSLAGITDTQYF
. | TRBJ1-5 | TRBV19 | CASIPGQGGQPQHF
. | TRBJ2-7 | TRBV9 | CASSPSGGNKIYEQYF
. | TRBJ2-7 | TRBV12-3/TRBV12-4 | CASSFEWSSYEQYF
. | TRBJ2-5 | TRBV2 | CASTEGGGQVRYFF
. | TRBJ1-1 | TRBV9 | CASSASTDRASPEAFF
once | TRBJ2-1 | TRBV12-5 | CASGPDGDNEQFF
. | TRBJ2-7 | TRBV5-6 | CASSLLRAYEQYF
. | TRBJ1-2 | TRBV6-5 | CASSYAGKDGYTF
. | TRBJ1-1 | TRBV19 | CASGRGLTEAFF
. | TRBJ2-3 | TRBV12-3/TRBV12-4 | CASGGGLSDTQYF
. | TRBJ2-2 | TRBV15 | CATSRSRGGTGELFF
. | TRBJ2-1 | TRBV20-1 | CSARDPHPRDRGLPNEQFF
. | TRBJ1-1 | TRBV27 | CASRGYSAEAFF
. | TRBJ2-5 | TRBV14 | CASSLIAGNQETQYF
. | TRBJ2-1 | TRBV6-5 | CASTTGSNEQFF
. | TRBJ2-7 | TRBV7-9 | CASSPLAGGSPYEQYF
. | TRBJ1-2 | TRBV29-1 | CSVEGGYGYTF
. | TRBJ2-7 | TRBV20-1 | CSAYPGQGFSYEQYF
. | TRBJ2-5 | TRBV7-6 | CASRGRGLQETQYF
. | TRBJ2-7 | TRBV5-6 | CASSLEGTSYEQYF
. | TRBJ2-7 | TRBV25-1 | CASSVGVEQYF
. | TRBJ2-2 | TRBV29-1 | CSGGGGGELFF
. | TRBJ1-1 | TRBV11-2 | CASSLTAGMNTEAFF
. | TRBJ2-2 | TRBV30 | CAWSPLNTGELFF
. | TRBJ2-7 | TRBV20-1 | CSARRDIDSYEQYF
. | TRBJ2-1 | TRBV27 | CASSKREYYNEQFF
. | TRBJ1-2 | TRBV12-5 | CASGLVRFSEDRLGWDYGYTF
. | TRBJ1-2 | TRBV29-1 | CSVDWTVTNYGYTF
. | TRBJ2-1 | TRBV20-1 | CSAPSTDRRYNEQFF
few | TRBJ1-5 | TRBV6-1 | CASSCLDSNQPQHF
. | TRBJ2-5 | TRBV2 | CASRSEAGDRETQYF
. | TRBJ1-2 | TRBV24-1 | CATSDDSNYGYTF
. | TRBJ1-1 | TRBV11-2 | CASSLLRSGMNTEAFF
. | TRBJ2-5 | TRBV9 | CASSVGATGEETQYF
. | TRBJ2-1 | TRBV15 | CATSGFQGNNNEQFF
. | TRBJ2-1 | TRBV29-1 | CSVEAPMFAGSSYNEQFF
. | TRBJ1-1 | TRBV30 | CAWSKGFAGAFF
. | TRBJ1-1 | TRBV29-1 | CSVGPGTGNTEAFF
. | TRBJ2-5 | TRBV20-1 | CSARGGVALLPPPETQYF
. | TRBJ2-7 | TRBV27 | CASVYLGGAVWEQYF
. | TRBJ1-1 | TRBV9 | CASSVAQDRLGRNTEAFF
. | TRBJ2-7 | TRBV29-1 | CSVEWDRTYEQYF
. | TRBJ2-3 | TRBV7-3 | CASSLTAGGSSTDTQYF
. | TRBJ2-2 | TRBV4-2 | CASSQGTGFTGELFF